These 11 T cell receptor beta chains were all obtained from the same sample, sequenced in a study of blood T cell repertoires in COVID-19. The repertoire was sequenced with immunoSEQ multiplex PCR; TCRdb's copy has only in-frame clones and lacks some. The data hold over 150,000 clones, with roughly 88% observed a single time. The material sequenced was peripheral blood. Receptors originate from a man aged 55 to 70 with COVID-19, enrolled during active disease.

V gene TRBV7-2 combines with J gene TRBJ2-7, with a tentative D call TRBD2 (5 bases). Trimming took off 7 bases at V and 3 bases at J, with 19 bases between the two ends. Germline values: CDR1 SGHTA, CDR2 FQGNSA. The CDR3 is 15 residues long. Written as DNA, the CDR3 is TGTGCCAGCACCACCCGCTCGGGGTCCCTCTACGAGCAGTACTTC. Protein sequence: CASTTRSGSLYEQYF.

This clone came up once. Here the CDR3 reads CASSLRGSGLAGDSGGERRDTQYF. CDR3 sequence (DNA): TGTGCCAGCAGCTTAAGGGGATCGGGACTAGCGGGTGATAGCGGGGGTGAGAGGCGGGATACGCAGTATTTT. The genes are TRBV7-3 and TRBJ2-3; 12 positions agree with TRBD2. The CDR3 length is 24 residues. V was pared by 1 base and J by 6 bases, with 29 bases of the junction left unmatched. Germline-derived CDR1 and CDR2 are SGHTA and FQGTGA.

The chain links TRBV19 to TRBJ1-5; 7 nucleotides align to TRBD1. This CDR3 contains 14 residues. The germline V gene encodes CDR1 LNHDA and CDR2 SQIVND (reference sequence). With V trimmed by 4 bases and J by 12 bases, 12 bases remained unmatched. The CDR3 nucleotides read TGTGCCAGTAGTAGAGGGACAGAGGGATTCCGCCAGCATTTT. Its protein is CASSRGTEGFRQHF. The full variable domain, in which reference TRBV19 and TRBJ1-5 provide the parts outside the CDR3, is DGGITQSPKYLFRKEGQNVTLSCEQNLNHDAMYWYRQDPGQGLRLIYYSQIVNDFQKGDIAEGYSVSREKKESFPLTVTSAQKNPTAFYLCASSRGTEGFRQHFGDGTRLSIL.

This clone appeared once. This chain joins TRBV5-4 and TRBJ1-4; D remains ambiguous. The germline V and J ends were trimmed by 4 bases and 8 bases, with 12 bases remaining between them. From germline, CDR1 is SGHNT and CDR2 YYREEE (reference sequence). This CDR3 has 13 amino acids. CDR3 in DNA: TGTGCCAGCAGCGAGCATTTCCGGGAAAAACTGTTTTTT. Translating it yields CASSEHFREKLFF. The whole variable domain, filled in from reference TRBV5-4 and TRBJ1-4, reads ETGVTQSPTHLIKTRGQQVTLRCSSQSGHNTVSWYQQALGQGPQFIFQYYREEENGRGNFPPRFSGLQFPNYSSELNVNALELDDSALYLCASSEHFREKLFFGSGTQLSVL.

The table lists this clone with a few counts. CDR3 sequence (DNA): TGTGCCAGCAGCTTAGCCCAGGGGGCGAGAACTGAAGCTTTCTTT. It is translated as CASSLAQGARTEAFF. The chain joins TRBV7-2 to TRBJ1-1; 8 bases match TRBD1. J was trimmed by 5 bases and V by 0 bases; bases with no gene match: 5. This CDR3 contains 15 residues. In germline, CDR1 is SGHTA, CDR2 FQGNSA.

This clone has more than one count but fewer than ten. CDR3 coding DNA: TGTGCCAGTAGTGTGGACAGGGCTGGCTACACCTTC. This translates into CASSVDRAGYTF. This chain connects TRBV19 to TRBJ1-2; 8 nucleotides match TRBD1. The CDR3 is made up of 12 amino acids. With 5 bases clipped from V and 7 bases from J, the junction kept 3 bases outside the gene matches. The germline V gene encodes CDR1 LNHDA and CDR2 SQIVND (reference sequence).

The chain combines TRBV3-1 (or the pseudogene TRBV3-2) with TRBJ1-2; maybe TRBD1 (6 bases). There are 15 residues in the CDR3. Germline-derived CDR1 and CDR2 are LGHDT and YNNKEL (reference sequence). V lost 3 bases to trimming and J lost 5 bases, with 16 bases between them. The CDR3 reads CASSHSGRGEYGYTF. CDR3 bases: TGTGCCAGCAGCCATTCCGGCAGGGGCGAATATGGCTACACCTTC.

The V call is TRBV5-5, the J call TRBJ2-5, with 10 bases aligning to TRBD2. This CDR3 comprises 15 residues. The trim removed 2 bases at V and 9 bases at J, leaving 10 bases unmatched. CDR1 SGHKS and CDR2 YYEKEE come from the germline V gene (reference sequence). CDR3 in DNA: TGTGCCAGCAGCTTAACTAGCGGGGAGGGGGTGTCCCAGTACTTC. As protein: CASSLTSGEGVSQYF. Looking up the rest from reference TRBV5-5 and TRBJ2-5 gives the full variable domain: DAGVTQSPTHLIKTRGQQVTLRCSPISGHKSVSWYQQVLGQGPQFIFQYYEKEERGRGNFPDRFSARQFPNYSSELNVNALLLGDSALYLCASSLTSGEGVSQYFGPGTRLLVL.

The chain uses TRBV13 and TRBJ1-1; D may be TRBD1 (6 bases). CDR1 PRHDT and CDR2 FYEKMQ come from the germline V gene (reference sequence). V shed 4 bases and J shed 1 base, with 16 bases lying between them. CDR3 length: 16 residues. CDR3 amino acids: CASSSRIGRGNTEAFF. CDR3 DNA sequence: TGTGCCAGCAGCTCTCGAATAGGCAGGGGGAACACTGAAGCTTTCTTT.

This clone was recorded only once. The chain carries TRBV7-2 and TRBJ2-2; 8 bases line up with TRBD1. This CDR3 spans 14 amino acids. The germline gives CDR1 SGHTA, CDR2 FQGNSA. V lost 5 bases to trimming and J lost 3 bases; unmatched junction nucleotides: 2. The CDR3 loop is CASSQDRDTGELFF. For the CDR3, the DNA is TGTGCCAGCAGCCAGGACAGGGACACCGGGGAGCTGTTTTTT.

The rearrangement joins TRBV27 to TRBJ2-2; 11 bases match TRBD1. Per germline, CDR1 MNHEY and CDR2 SMNVEV (reference sequence). V trimming: 2 bases; J trimming: 6 bases; junction bases outside the gene matches: 5. This CDR3 has 16 residues. The DNA for the CDR3 is TGTGCCAGCAGTTTAGGACAGGGGGCAGGGTCCGGGGAGCTGTTTTTT. It encodes CASSLGQGAGSGELFF.